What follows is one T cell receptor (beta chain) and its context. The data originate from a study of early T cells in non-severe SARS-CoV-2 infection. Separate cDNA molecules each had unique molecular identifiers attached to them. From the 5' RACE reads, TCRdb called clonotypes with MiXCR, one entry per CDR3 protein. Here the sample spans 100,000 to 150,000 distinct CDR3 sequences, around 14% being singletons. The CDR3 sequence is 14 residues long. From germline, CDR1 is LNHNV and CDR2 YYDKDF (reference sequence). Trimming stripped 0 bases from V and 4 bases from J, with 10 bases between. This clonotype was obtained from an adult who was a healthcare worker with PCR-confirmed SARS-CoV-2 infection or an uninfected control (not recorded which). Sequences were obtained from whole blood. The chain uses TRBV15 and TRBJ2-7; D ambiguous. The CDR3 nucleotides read TGTGCCACCAGCAGAGACAGTCAAGGGTACGAGCAGTACTTC. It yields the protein CATSRDSQGYEQYF.